The rows below give T cell receptor beta chains drawn from one sample of a study of T cell changes during pregnancy in multiple sclerosis. TCRdb's copy holds only in-frame clones and misses some; the assay was immunoSEQ multiplex PCR. The sample contains about 87,000 clones, around 93% of which appear only once. Sequenced material: peripheral blood, taken in the third trimester of pregnancy. The receptors were gathered from a female donor in good health, enrolled as a control in a pregnancy study. CDR3s include the opening cysteine and the closing phenylalanine or tryptophan. D genes are given only for firm matches. Clone size, where shown, is once, few, many, or a class for clones that have expanded.

CDR3aa	CDR3nt	v_gene	j_gene	abundance	d_gene
CASSPREGQPQHF	TGTGCCAGCAGTCCGAGGGAGGGACAGCCCCAGCATTTT	TRBV6-5	TRBJ1-5	-	-
CASKGLTEGSYEQYF	TGCGCCAGCAAGGGACTGACGGAGGGCTCCTACGAGCAGTACTTC	TRBV10-1	TRBJ2-7	-	-
CASSLTRMTGGNENSPLHF	TGTGCCAGCAGCTTAACCCGAATGACAGGGGGTAACGAAAATTCACCCCTCCACTTT	TRBV7-9	TRBJ1-6	-	TRBD1
CASSLQGTRSTEAFF	TGTGCCAGCAGCTTGCAGGGCACGAGGAGCACTGAAGCTTTCTTT	TRBV5-4	TRBJ1-1	once	-
CASSLQTGEGSGANVLTF	TGCGCCAGCAGCCTACAGACAGGGGAGGGCTCTGGGGCCAACGTCCTGACTTTC	TRBV5-1	TRBJ2-6	once	-
CASSLGLDNEQFF	TGCGCCAGCAGCCTGGGACTAGACAATGAGCAGTTCTTC	TRBV5-1	TRBJ2-1	-	TRBD2
CASSLGLLSYEQYF	TGTGCCAGCAGTTTGGGACTCCTTTCCTACGAGCAGTACTTC	TRBV2	TRBJ2-7	-	-
CASSLNPTGSDEQFF	TGTGCCAGCAGTTTAAATCCGACAGGGAGCGATGAGCAGTTCTTC	TRBV27	TRBJ2-1	-	TRBD1
CASSLAGMESSYEQYF	TGCGCCAGCAGCTTAGCGGGTATGGAGAGTTCGTACGAGCAGTACTTC	TRBV5-1	TRBJ2-7	-	-
CASSLVGTGATGELFF	TGTGCCAGCAGCTTGGTAGGGACAGGGGCCACCGGGGAGCTGTTTTTT	TRBV5-4	TRBJ2-2	-	TRBD1
CASSQDGLAGTGELFF	TGCGCCAGCAGCCAAGATGGCCTAGCGGGCACCGGGGAGCTGTTTTTT	TRBV4-1	TRBJ2-2	-	TRBD2
CASSQVGHSTDTQYF	TGTGCCAGCAGCCAAGTTGGCCATAGCACAGATACGCAGTATTTT	TRBV14	TRBJ2-3	-	-
CASSDSGENTEAFF	TGTGCCAGCAGTGATTCGGGGGAGAACACTGAAGCTTTCTTT	TRBV6-4	TRBJ1-1	-	-
CASSFHSGGELFF	TGTGCCAGTAGTTTTCATTCGGGCGGGGAGCTGTTTTTT	TRBV19	TRBJ2-2	-	-
CASSIFIGGSFSLEQFF	TGTGCCAGTAGTATTTTTATCGGCGGGAGCTTTTCCCTAGAGCAGTTCTTC	TRBV19	TRBJ2-1	-	TRBD2
CASSHRGSTEQYF	TGTGCCAGCAGTCACCGGGGTAGCACCGAGCAGTACTTC	TRBV28	TRBJ2-7	-	-
CASSASGRDTGELFF	TGTGCCAGCAGTGCAAGCGGGAGAGACACCGGGGAGCTGTTTTTT	TRBV2	TRBJ2-2	-	TRBD2
CASRELAGGPQYF	TGTGCCAGCAGGGAACTAGCGGGAGGGCCTCAGTACTTC	TRBV2	TRBJ2-7	-	TRBD2
CASSQTGGSYEQYF	TGTGCCAGCAGCCAGACAGGGGGCTCCTACGAGCAGTACTTC	TRBV7-8	TRBJ2-7	once	TRBD1
CASSEATGTGRYEQYF	TGTGCCAGCAGTGAAGCGACCGGGACAGGGAGGTACGAGCAGTACTTC	TRBV6-1	TRBJ2-7	-	TRBD1
CASSLGGTGANVLTF	TGCGCCAGCAGCTTGGGAGGGACTGGGGCCAACGTCCTGACTTTC	TRBV5-1	TRBJ2-6	few	-
CASRDEQGSTEAFF	TGTGCCAGCAGAGATGAACAGGGGAGCACTGAAGCTTTCTTT	TRBV5-6	TRBJ1-1	-	TRBD1
CASGLVEGANTGELFF	TGTGCTAGTGGTTTGGTAGAGGGGGCGAACACCGGGGAGCTGTTTTTT	TRBV12-5	TRBJ2-2	-	-
CAISESGTGAYF	TGTGCCATCAGTGAGTCGGGGACAGGGGCCTACTTC	TRBV10-3	TRBJ2-7	few	TRBD1
CASRVLADTQYF	TGTGCCAGCAGGGTACTAGCAGATACGCAGTATTTT	TRBV2	TRBJ2-3	-	-
CAISESGLALTDTQYF	TGTGCCATCAGTGAGTCGGGACTAGCCCTCACAGATACGCAGTATTTT	TRBV10-3	TRBJ2-3	-	TRBD2
CASSHPGQGFEQYF	TGTGCCAGCAGTCACCCGGGACAGGGGTTCGAGCAGTACTTC	TRBV6-5	TRBJ2-7	-	TRBD1
CASSSSPGAYEQYF	TGTGCCAGTAGTTCCTCGCCAGGCGCCTACGAGCAGTACTTC	TRBV6-5	TRBJ2-7	once	-
CASSPGTRDSNQPQHF	TGTGCCAGCAGCCCAGGGACAAGAGATAGCAATCAGCCCCAGCATTTT	TRBV7-6	TRBJ1-5	-	-